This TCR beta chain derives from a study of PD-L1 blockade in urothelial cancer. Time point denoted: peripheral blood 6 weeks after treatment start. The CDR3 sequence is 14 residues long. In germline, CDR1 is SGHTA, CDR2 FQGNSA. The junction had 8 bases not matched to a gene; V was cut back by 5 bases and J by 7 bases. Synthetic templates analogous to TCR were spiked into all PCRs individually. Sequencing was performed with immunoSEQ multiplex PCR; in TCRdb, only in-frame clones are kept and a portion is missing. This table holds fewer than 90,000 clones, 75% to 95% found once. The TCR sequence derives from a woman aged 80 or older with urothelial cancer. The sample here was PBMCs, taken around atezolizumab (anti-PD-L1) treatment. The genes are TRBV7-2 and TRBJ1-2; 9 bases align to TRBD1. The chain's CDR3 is CASSLQGQGSGYTF. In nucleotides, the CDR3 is TGTGCCAGCAGCCTCCAGGGACAGGGCTCTGGCTACACCTTC.